Shown below are 24 T cell receptor beta chains from a single sample sequenced in a study of blood T cell repertoires in COVID-19 (dated by TCRdb to the early 2020s). The library was produced with the immunoSEQ multiplex PCR assay. The clones in this table, taken by TCRdb from immuneACCESS, are in-frame only. Not every clone is retained; where verified, under half of the shortfall comes from an unresolved V gene, and the cause of the rest is unknown. In all, the sample holds under 95,000 clones, and about nine tenths of those were seen once. Clones ranked in the top ten supply 6% to 7% of the sample. The sequencing sample was made of peripheral blood. The receptors here all came from a woman between 45 and 60 years old with acute or convalescent COVID-19.

V gene TRBV19 combines with J gene TRBJ2-7; no definite D call. Trimming stripped 6 bases from V and 3 bases from J, with 12 bases between. The CDR3 is made up of 13 amino acids. Germline V gene data show CDR1 as LNHDA and CDR2 as SQIVND (reference sequence). The CDR3 protein is CASSYKEYYEQYF. The CDR3 DNA is TGTGCCAGTAGCTATAAGGAGTACTACGAGCAGTACTTC.

This chain connects TRBV15 to TRBJ2-3, with TRBD2 identical over 9 bases. Trimming removed 1 base from V and 0 bases from J; junction bases left unmatched: 5. The CDR3 totals 17 residues. CDR1 and CDR2 (germline): LNHNV, YYDKDF (reference sequence). The CDR3 reads CATSRVPTSGSTDTQYF. DNA of the CDR3: TGTGCCACCAGCAGAGTGCCGACTAGCGGAAGCACAGATACGCAGTATTTT.

CDR3 amino acids: CAWSAIDRGWNGYTF. CDR3 DNA sequence: TGTGCCTGGAGTGCCATTGACAGGGGCTGGAATGGCTACACCTTC. The chain couples TRBV30 to TRBJ1-2; 8 positions match TRBD1. CDR1 and CDR2 from the germline V gene are GTSNPN and SVGIG (reference sequence). V was pared by 1 base and J by 6 bases, with 10 bases of the junction left unmatched. The CDR3 length is 15 residues.

The rearrangement links TRBV11-2 to TRBJ2-1, with D unclear. V lost 4 bases and J lost 0, with 4 bases in between. The CDR3 spans 13 residues. Germline V CDR1 and CDR2: SGHAT, FQNNGV. The CDR3 region is CASSSSSYNEQFF. DNA of the CDR3: TGTGCCAGCAGCTCGAGCTCCTACAATGAGCAGTTCTTC. The variable domain in full, with the rest retrieved from reference TRBV11-2 and TRBJ2-1, is EAGVAQSPRYKIIEKRQSVAFWCNPISGHATLYWYQQILGQGPKLLIQFQNNGVVDDSQLPKDRFSAERLKGVDSTLKIQPAKLEDSAVYLCASSSSSYNEQFFGPGTRLTVL.

The V gene is TRBV28, the J gene TRBJ1-1; D unclear. The V end lost 4 bases, the J end lost 6 bases, and 21 bases lay between the germline ends. Germline V gives CDR1 MDHEN, CDR2 SYDVKM. This CDR3 has 16 residues. Here the CDR3 reads CASSSPRSYPVAEAFF. The CDR3 region has the DNA TGTGCCAGCAGTTCCCCCCGTTCCTATCCTGTAGCTGAAGCTTTCTTT.

This chain links TRBV3-1 (or the pseudogene TRBV3-2) with TRBJ1-5; D gene uncertain. The V gene's germline CDR1 is LGHDT and CDR2 YNNKEL (reference sequence). The CDR3 loop spans 16 amino acids. V gave up 3 bases and J gave up 4 bases, with 16 bases separating them. The CDR3 spells CASSQAGRGRNQPQHF. In nucleotides, the CDR3 is TGTGCCAGCAGCCAGGCCGGGAGAGGGAGGAATCAGCCCCAGCATTTT.

V and J are TRBV5-5 and TRBJ2-7, with D possibly matching TRBD1 (6 bases). V was pared by 4 bases and J by 2 bases, with 16 bases between. The CDR3 contains 15 residues. CDR1 and CDR2 from the germline V gene are SGHKS and YYEKEE (reference sequence). CDR3 in DNA: TGTGCCAGCAGCCTGCTCAGTACAGGGCCCTACGAGCAGTACTTC. It specifies CASSLLSTGPYEQYF.

The chain combines TRBV2 with TRBJ1-5; the D is unclear. The V gene lost 8 bases and the J gene lost 4 bases, with 9 bases spanning the gap. The germline V gene encodes CDR1 SNHLY and CDR2 FYNNEI. The CDR3 totals 12 residues. The CDR3: CASEGGNQPQHF. Here the CDR3 DNA reads TGTGCCAGCGAGGGTGGGAATCAGCCCCAGCATTTT.

CDR3 DNA: TGCGCCAGCAGTGAGCCGGGTGGACAGGGTGGTCAGCCCCAGCATTTT. It is translated as CASSEPGGQGGQPQHF. The chain joins TRBV10-2 to TRBJ1-5, with 8 nucleotides matching TRBD1. Trimming removed 2 bases from V and 6 bases from J; junction bases left unmatched: 9. The CDR3 runs to 16 residues. Germline CDR1 WSHSY, CDR2 SAAADI.

The V gene is TRBV9, the J gene TRBJ2-3; 12 bases match TRBD2. The V gene end was trimmed by 3 bases and the J gene end by 4 bases; junction bases not matched to a gene: 3. The CDR3 spans 15 residues. Looked up from germline, CDR1 is SGDLS and CDR2 is YYNGEE. CDR3 loop: CASSGLAGASDTQYF. CDR3 DNA sequence: TGTGCCAGCAGCGGACTAGCGGGGGCCTCAGATACGCAGTATTTT. Together with reference TRBV9 and TRBJ2-3, the CDR3 gives the full variable domain: DSGVTQTPKHLITATGQRVTLRCSPRSGDLSVYWYQQSLDQGLQFLIQYYNGEERAKGNILERFSAQQFPDLHSELNLSSLELGDSALYFCASSGLAGASDTQYFGPGTRLTVL.

The chain is built from TRBV6-2 or TRBV6-3 and TRBJ2-2, with 7 bases identical to TRBD1. The germline V gene has CDR1 MNHEY and CDR2 SVGEGT. The CDR3 totals 17 residues. The trim removed 0 bases at V and 3 bases at J, leaving 7 bases unmatched. The CDR3 spells CASSYSLDRVYTGELFF. The CDR3 DNA is TGTGCCAGCAGTTACTCCCTAGACAGGGTGTACACCGGGGAGCTGTTTTTT.

This chain uses TRBV27 with TRBJ2-2; D perhaps matches TRBD1 (6 bases). This CDR3 has 14 amino acids. Trimming shortened V by 6 bases and J by 7 bases, and 15 bases separated the two germline ends. Germline CDR1 and CDR2: MNHEY and SMNVEV (reference sequence). CDR3 in amino acids: CASRWGQSGGELFF. CDR3 in DNA: TGTGCCAGCAGATGGGGGCAGTCGGGCGGGGAGCTGTTTTTT.

This chain connects TRBV27 to TRBJ1-6; D gene ambiguous. V was trimmed by 5 bases and J by 3 bases, leaving 11 bases between them. The CDR3 extends over 15 amino acids. Germline CDR1 MNHEY, CDR2 SMNVEV (reference sequence). The CDR3 protein is CASSLNPFYNSPLHF. The DNA for the CDR3 is TGTGCCAGCAGTCTAAACCCTTTCTATAATTCACCCCTCCACTTT.

This rearrangement joins TRBV7-9 to TRBJ1-5, with D uncertain. Trimming removed 0 bases at V and 1 base at J, with 13 bases between. CDR3 length equals 17 residues. Per germline, CDR1 SEHNR and CDR2 FQNEAQ (reference sequence). CDR3 in DNA: TGTGCCAGCAGCTTAGCCGAGAGCGGCTCGAGCAATCAGCCCCAGCATTTT. Translating gives CASSLAESGSSNQPQHF.

The chain's CDR3 is CASSLERITGELFF. The CDR3 DNA reads as TGCGCCAGCAGCTTGGAGCGCATCACCGGGGAGCTGTTTTTT. J is TRBJ2-2 and V is TRBV5-1; D is uncertain. The CDR3 is made up of 14 amino acids. Trimming removed 0 bases at V and 4 bases at J, with 7 bases between. The germline gives CDR1 SGHRS, CDR2 YFSETQ.

This rearrangement joins TRBV7-2 to TRBJ1-2; a possible D gene is TRBD1 (6 bases). V was trimmed by 1 base and J by 6 bases, leaving 21 bases between them. The CDR3 has 17 amino acids. Germline V gives CDR1 SGHTA, CDR2 FQGNSA. The CDR3 DNA sequence: TGTGCCAGCAGCTTAGACAGGGTCTCCCCCCAGGAGGATGGCTACACCTTC. As protein: CASSLDRVSPQEDGYTF.

This clone appeared a single time. This chain joins TRBV12-3 or TRBV12-4 and TRBJ2-2, with 8 bases matching TRBD2. Trimming cost V 10 bases and J 4 bases; bases outside gene matches: 5. The CDR3 length is 13 residues. The DNA for the CDR3 is TGTGCCACCCTTCGGGGGGGCACCGGGGAGCTGTTTTTT. Translation gives CATLRGGTGELFF.

The V call is TRBV19, the J call TRBJ1-4; D call uncertain. The CDR3 is 13 residues long. The germline CDR1 and CDR2 sequences are LNHDA and SQIVND (reference sequence). V lost 3 bases and J 4 bases, leaving 6 bases between the germline ends. This CDR3 is CASSISVNEKLFF. The CDR3 DNA reads TGTGCCAGTAGTATCTCCGTTAATGAAAAACTGTTTTTT. Combining the CDR3 with reference TRBV19 and TRBJ1-4 gives the whole variable domain DGGITQSPKYLFRKEGQNVTLSCEQNLNHDAMYWYRQDPGQGLRLIYYSQIVNDFQKGDIAEGYSVSREKKESFPLTVTSAQKNPTAFYLCASSISVNEKLFFGSGTQLSVL.

The gene calls are TRBV6-6 and TRBJ1-6; 7 bases fit TRBD1. Germline-derived CDR1 and CDR2 are MNHNY and SVGAGI (reference sequence). The CDR3 consists of 14 residues. Trimming cost V 5 bases and J 10 bases; bases outside gene matches: 8. Here the CDR3 reads CASSPDREDSPLHF. DNA of the CDR3: TGTGCCAGCAGTCCTGACAGGGAAGACTCACCCCTCCACTTT.

Only one count was recorded for this clone. The chain links TRBV9 to TRBJ1-1, with 8 bases fitting TRBD1. The CDR3 runs 15 residues. The germline gives CDR1 SGDLS, CDR2 YYNGEE. Trimming removed 0 bases from V and 2 bases from J; junction bases left unmatched: 3. Here the CDR3 reads CASSVAGQGNTEAFF. In DNA, the CDR3 is TGTGCCAGCAGCGTAGCTGGACAGGGAAACACTGAAGCTTTCTTT.

The J gene is TRBJ2-3, the V gene TRBV2; D is unclear. V lost 7 bases, J lost 2 bases, and 16 bases lay in between. CDR1 is SNHLY, CDR2 FYNNEI, per germline. This CDR3 is built from 15 residues. CDR3 DNA sequence: TGTGCCAGCATTTCGGTTGTGCTAGACACAGATACGCAGTATTTT. Amino acids: CASISVVLDTDTQYF. The whole variable domain, remainder taken from reference TRBV2 and TRBJ2-3, is EPEVTQTPSHQVTQMGQEVILRCVPISNHLYFYWYRQILGQKVEFLVSFYNNEISEKSEIFDDQFSVERPDGSNFTLKIRSTKLEDSAMYFCASISVVLDTDTQYFGPGTRLTVL.

This clone was counted a few times. The gene calls are TRBV7-2 and TRBJ2-7, with D perhaps matching TRBD1 (5 bases). The CDR3 totals 14 residues. The V gene lost 3 bases and the J gene lost 3 bases, with 12 bases spanning the gap. In germline, CDR1 is SGHTA, CDR2 FQGNSA. The CDR3 reads CASSLIRANYEQYF. CDR3 DNA sequence: TGTGCCAGCAGCTTGATCAGGGCTAACTACGAGCAGTACTTC.

The chain links TRBV19 to TRBJ1-1; D is possibly TRBD1 (6 bases). This CDR3 is 16 amino acids long. Germline values: CDR1 LNHDA, CDR2 SQIVND (reference sequence). Trimming removed 7 bases at V and 3 bases at J, with 21 bases between. This chain's CDR3 is CASTPVGGGADTEAFF. The DNA for the CDR3 is TGTGCCAGTACCCCCGTAGGGGGGGGCGCGGACACTGAAGCTTTCTTT.

The rearrangement links TRBV18 to TRBJ2-3, with 9 bases lining up with TRBD2. V lost 1 base to trimming and J lost 4 bases; unmatched junction nucleotides: 6. This CDR3 spans 16 amino acids. Per germline, CDR1 KGHSH and CDR2 LQKENI. CDR3 coding DNA: TGTGCCAGCTCACCACTTCAAGCGGGAGGTGCAGATACGCAGTATTTT. It yields the protein CASSPLQAGGADTQYF.